These 32 T cell receptor beta chains were all obtained from the same sample, sequenced in a study of blood T cell repertoires in COVID-19. Generated by immunoSEQ multiplex PCR, the TCRdb table keeps only in-frame clones and is missing some. Found here are a few hundred thousand clones, 85% of them singletons; the top ten hold under 20%. Material for sequencing was PBMCs or T cells enriched from blood (not recorded which). These TCRs come from a middle-aged man who had recovered from COVID-19.

This clone was seen a single time. The J gene is TRBJ2-7, the V gene TRBV28, with unresolved D. V lost 9 bases and J 3 bases, leaving 21 bases between the germline ends. This CDR3 has 15 residues. Germline loops: CDR1 MDHEN, CDR2 SYDVKM. The CDR3 spells CASRQLKSRFYEQYF. The DNA for the CDR3 is TGTGCCAGTCGGCAGCTTAAATCGAGGTTCTACGAGCAGTACTTC.

This chain uses TRBV11-3 with TRBJ2-7; 7 bases align to TRBD1. CDR3 length equals 18 residues. Germline loops: CDR1 SGHNT, CDR2 YENEEA. J was trimmed by 2 bases and V by 1 base; bases with no gene match: 14. CDR3 region: CASSLVVRGSGQTYEQYF. CDR3 coding DNA: TGTGCCAGCAGCTTAGTTGTTAGGGGCTCGGGACAGACCTACGAGCAGTACTTC.

The chain has TRBV19 and TRBJ2-6; 9 bases map to TRBD1. Losses at the gene ends were 7 bases for V and 7 bases for J; bases not matched to a gene: 8. Looked up from germline, CDR1 is LNHDA and CDR2 is SQIVND (reference sequence). The CDR3 has 15 amino acids. The CDR3 loop reads CASIGTGRRANVLTF. The DNA of the CDR3 is TGTGCCAGTATTGGGACAGGGAGACGAGCCAACGTCCTGACTTTC.

The chain uses TRBV29-1 and TRBJ2-2; 9 nucleotides align to TRBD1. Losses at the gene ends were 2 bases for V and 1 base for J; bases not matched to a gene: 5. This CDR3 contains 16 residues. The germline V gene has CDR1 SQVTM and CDR2 ANQGSEA. DNA for the CDR3: TGCAGCGTTGAATTCCAGGACAGGGGGAACACCGGGGAGCTGTTTTTT. It is translated as CSVEFQDRGNTGELFF.

The chain links TRBV7-8 to TRBJ2-5; 11 bases match TRBD2. Germline V gene lookup returns CDR1 SGHVS and CDR2 FQNEAQ. CDR3 length equals 16 residues. After removal of 1 base from V and 4 bases from J, the junction contained 5 bases not matched to a gene. The CDR3 DNA sequence: TGTGCCAGCAGCTTAGTCGCTAGCGGGAGGTTAGAGACCCAGTACTTC. It codes for CASSLVASGRLETQYF.

The rearrangement links TRBV7-9 to TRBJ1-5; no clear D gene. The CDR3 spans 14 residues. The germline CDR1 and CDR2 sequences are SEHNR and FQNEAQ (reference sequence). Trimming took off 4 bases at V and 1 base at J, with 8 bases between the two ends. CDR3 region: CASSSSRSNQPQHF. CDR3 sequence (DNA): TGTGCCAGCAGCTCCTCGAGGAGCAATCAGCCCCAGCATTTT.

The V and J genes are TRBV7-2 and TRBJ2-7, with TRBD2 identical over 11 bases. The ends lost 2 bases at V and 2 bases at J; junction bases unmatched: 5. Germline V gene sequence: CDR1 SGHTA, CDR2 FQGNSA. CDR3 length: 16 amino acids. CDR3 loop: CASSLLAGGPAYEQYF. The CDR3, as DNA: TGTGCCAGCAGCTTATTAGCGGGAGGGCCGGCCTACGAGCAGTACTTC. The entire variable domain, with the rest obtained from reference TRBV7-2 and TRBJ2-7, is as follows: GAGVSQSPSNKVTEKGKDVELRCDPISGHTALYWYRQSLGQGLEFLIYFQGNSAPDKSGLPSDRFSAERTGGSVSTLTIQRTQQEDSAVYLCASSLLAGGPAYEQYFGPGTRLTVT.

The V call is TRBV21-1, the J call TRBJ2-7; the table calls TRBD1, which could not be checked here. TRBV21-1 has pseudogene status. The CDR3 has 15 amino acids. The CDR3 region is CASSTGTVNSYEQYF. In DNA form, the CDR3 reads TGTGCCAGCAGCACTGGGACAGTAAATTCCTACGAGCAGTACTTC.

The gene calls are TRBV9 and TRBJ1-1; no clear D. Germline-derived CDR1 and CDR2 are SGDLS and YYNGEE. The CDR3 loop spans 14 amino acids. V lost 2 bases to trimming and J lost 5 bases, with 13 bases between them. Written as DNA, the CDR3 is TGTGCCAGCAGCGTGGCTCAGTCGGGGACTGAAGCTTTCTTT. It translates to CASSVAQSGTEAFF.

The chain recombines TRBV6-1 with TRBJ2-3, with 7 bases fitting TRBD1. Losses at the gene ends were 3 bases for V and 3 bases for J; bases not matched to a gene: 6. CDR3 length: 15 residues. Germline lookup yields CDR1 MNHNS and CDR2 SASEGT. This CDR3 is CASSDPTGQTDTQYF. As DNA, the CDR3 is TGTGCCAGCAGTGACCCGACAGGGCAGACAGATACGCAGTATTTT.

The rearrangement uses TRBV2 and TRBJ2-1; TRBD2 agrees at 8 bases. Germline V gene data show CDR1 as SNHLY and CDR2 as FYNNEI. CDR3 length equals 14 residues. V was pared by 6 bases and J by 4 bases, with 5 bases of the junction left unmatched. CDR3 protein: CASRTSGLYNEQFF. The CDR3 nucleotides read TGTGCCAGCAGAACTAGCGGACTTTACAATGAGCAGTTCTTC.

The rearrangement uses TRBV11-2 and TRBJ2-3; the D gene is possibly TRBD2 (6 bases). The CDR3 loop spans 16 amino acids. Looked up from germline, CDR1 is SGHAT and CDR2 is FQNNGV. V was cut by 6 bases and J by 5 bases, with 21 bases left in between. The CDR3 spells CASSNQAGLALDTQYF. CDR3 in DNA: TGTGCCAGCAGTAATCAAGCGGGTCTAGCTTTAGATACGCAGTATTTT.

V gene TRBV4-1 combines with J gene TRBJ2-1; the D gene is possibly TRBD1 (5 bases). The CDR3 is made up of 14 amino acids. V shed 1 base and J shed 8 bases, with 12 bases lying between them. Germline V CDR1 and CDR2: MGHRA, YSYEKL. CDR3 sequence (DNA): TGCGCCAGCAGCCAAGTGTCCGTCAGGGATGAGCAGTTCTTC. It yields the protein CASSQVSVRDEQFF.

The chain employs TRBV30 and TRBJ1-4; 11 bases line up with TRBD1. The CDR3 consists of 19 residues. V was pared by 2 bases and J by 5 bases, with 16 bases of the junction left unmatched. Germline CDR1 and CDR2: GTSNPN and SVGIG (reference sequence). As DNA, the CDR3 is TGTGCCTGGAGTATGTCGACTGGACAGGGGGCAGTAAAAAATGAAAAACTGTTTTTT. This translates into CAWSMSTGQGAVKNEKLFF. The full variable domain, its missing parts supplied by reference TRBV30 and TRBJ1-4, is SQTIHQWPATLVQPVGSPLSLECTVEGTSNPNLYWYRQAAGRGLQLLFYSVGIGQISSEVPQNLSASRPQDRQFILSSKKLLLSDSGFYLCAWSMSTGQGAVKNEKLFFGSGTQLSVL.

The chain employs TRBV11-1 and TRBJ2-7; 7 bases map to TRBD1. CDR3 length: 14 amino acids. V lost 2 bases, J lost 4 bases, and 5 bases stayed unmatched. CDR1 SGHAT and CDR2 FQDESV come from the germline V gene (reference sequence). CDR3 sequence: CASSLTRGQYEQYF. The CDR3 nucleotides read TGTGCCAGCAGCTTAACTAGGGGGCAGTACGAGCAGTACTTC.

The J gene is TRBJ2-2, the V gene TRBV11-1; 7 bases map to TRBD2. Trimming removed 2 bases from V and 6 bases from J; junction bases left unmatched: 9. CDR3 size: 16 residues. Germline CDR1 SGHAT, CDR2 FQDESV (reference sequence). The CDR3 spells CASSLPGGLVSGELFF. The DNA of the CDR3 is TGTGCCAGCAGCTTACCGGGAGGTTTAGTCTCCGGGGAGCTGTTTTTT.

The chain recombines TRBV6-5 with TRBJ2-7; TRBD1 might be the D (5 bases). Germline-derived CDR1 and CDR2 are MNHEY and SVGAGI. Trimming cost V 4 bases and J 6 bases, with 22 bases left between them. The CDR3 covers 16 residues. CDR3 in amino acids: CASSLTQGAVWSEQYF. The CDR3 coding sequence is TGTGCCAGCAGTTTGACCCAGGGCGCGGTTTGGAGCGAGCAGTACTTC.

This chain uses TRBV3-1 (or the pseudogene TRBV3-2) with TRBJ2-6; TRBD2 matches at 8 bases. Germline loops: CDR1 LGHDT, CDR2 YNNKEL (reference sequence). CDR3 length: 19 residues. Losses at the gene ends were 4 bases for V and 0 bases for J; bases not matched to a gene: 11. CDR3 DNA sequence: TGTGCCAGCAGCCCAAGGAGCGGGAGCGCCTACTCTGGGGCCAACGTCCTGACTTTC. It yields the protein CASSPRSGSAYSGANVLTF.

The gene calls are TRBV7-9 and TRBJ1-2, with D unclear. The V gene's germline CDR1 is SEHNR and CDR2 FQNEAQ (reference sequence). V gave up 5 bases and J gave up 8 bases, with 27 bases separating them. CDR3 length: 17 residues. CDR3 in amino acids: CASSRTLDQRTVRGYTF. The CDR3 nucleotides read TGTGCCAGCAGCCGAACTCTAGATCAGCGAACCGTACGGGGCTACACCTTC.

This chain uses TRBV18 with TRBJ2-7; TRBD2 aligns across 7 bases. Germline V lookup: CDR1 KGHSH, CDR2 LQKENI. The CDR3 length is 14 residues. V lost 4 bases to trimming and J lost 2 bases; unmatched junction nucleotides: 5. The CDR3 region is CASSRGGMPYEQYF. The CDR3 DNA sequence: TGTGCCAGCTCACGGGGGGGGATGCCCTACGAGCAGTACTTC.

The chain couples TRBV11-3 to TRBJ2-1; 7 bases map to TRBD1. Germline values: CDR1 SGHNT, CDR2 YENEEA. The CDR3 extends over 17 amino acids. Trimming took 0 bases from V and 9 from J; bases not matched to a gene: 14. CDR3 nucleotides: TGTGCCAGCAGCTTAGACCGAACAGGGGCCCCGCCGGTTGAGCAGTTCTTC. Encoded protein: CASSLDRTGAPPVEQFF.

V gene TRBV27 combines with J gene TRBJ2-7, with 12 positions matching TRBD2. Germline V gene sequence: CDR1 MNHEY, CDR2 SMNVEV (reference sequence). The CDR3 consists of 13 residues. J gave up 6 bases and V 4 bases, and 1 base lay outside the gene matches. The CDR3 DNA sequence: TGTGCCAGCAGTTCACTAGCGGGAGGCGAGCAGTACTTC. The encoded protein is CASSSLAGGEQYF.

The rearrangement uses TRBV10-3 and TRBJ2-7; the D gene is possibly TRBD1 (5 bases). The length of the CDR3 is 16 residues. Per the germline V gene, CDR1 is ENHRY and CDR2 is SYGVKD. The ends were cut back, 1 base at V and 1 base at J, with 14 bases in the middle. The CDR3 coding sequence is TGTGCCATCAGTGAGTTGGGGCAGGGTAGGTCCTACGAGCAGTACTTC. This translates into CAISELGQGRSYEQYF.

The V gene is TRBV5-1, the J gene TRBJ2-7; the D gene is possibly TRBD2 (6 bases). CDR1 and CDR2 from the germline V gene are SGHRS and YFSETQ. The CDR3 is 14 residues long. Trimming left V 3 bases short and J 4 bases short, with 14 bases between. The CDR3 DNA reads TGCGCCAGCAGCTCCGGTAGCGGTTATTACGAGCAGTACTTC. This gives the protein CASSSGSGYYEQYF.

The CDR3 reads CAWSVFSAGEKLFF. The CDR3 DNA sequence: TGTGCCTGGAGTGTCTTCTCCGCCGGTGAAAAACTGTTTTTT. This chain joins TRBV30 and TRBJ1-4; D not resolved. V was pared by 0 bases and J by 7 bases, with 12 bases between. CDR3 length: 14 amino acids. Per germline, CDR1 GTSNPN and CDR2 SVGIG (reference sequence).

The chain recombines TRBV30 with TRBJ1-6, with unresolved D. V was shortened by 4 bases and J by 0 bases, with 10 bases between the two germline ends. CDR1 and CDR2 (germline): GTSNPN, SVGIG (reference sequence). This CDR3 is built from 15 residues. In DNA, the CDR3 is TGTGCCTGGATGAGGGATAGCTCCTATAATTCACCCCTCCACTTT. It yields the protein CAWMRDSSYNSPLHF.

This clone was observed a handful of times. The chain combines TRBV2 with TRBJ1-1; possible D gene TRBD1, 6 bases. The V gene's germline CDR1 is SNHLY and CDR2 FYNNEI. V lost 5 bases and J lost 6, with 16 bases in between. The CDR3 sequence is 14 residues long. The CDR3 region is CASSLDSSVAEAFF. As DNA, the CDR3 is TGTGCCAGCAGTCTGGACAGTTCTGTCGCTGAAGCTTTCTTT.

This clone was found a few times. The rearrangement joins TRBV5-1 to TRBJ1-2, with 10 bases that match TRBD1. CDR1 SGHRS and CDR2 YFSETQ come from the germline V gene. Trimming cost V 2 bases and J 4 bases; bases outside gene matches: 5. This CDR3 has 15 amino acids. CDR3 nucleotide sequence: TGCGCCAGCAGCTTTCTGGGACAGGGGTTCTATGGCTACACCTTC. This sequence encodes CASSFLGQGFYGYTF. Full variable domain (outside the CDR3, taken from reference TRBV5-1 and TRBJ1-2): KAGVTQTPRYLIKTRGQQVTLSCSPISGHRSVSWYQQTPGQGLQFLFEYFSETQRNKGNFPGRFSGRQFSNSRSEMNVSTLELGDSALYLCASSFLGQGFYGYTFGSGTRLTVV.

The chain carries TRBV21-1 and TRBJ2-3; the D segment call TRBD1 is taken from the table without a DNA check. TRBV21-1 is shown as a pseudogene. This CDR3 has 19 amino acids. DNA of the CDR3: TGTGCCAGCAGCCTTGAAACGTCCGAGACAGGGGTTTCTGGAGATACGCAGTATTTT. It specifies CASSLETSETGVSGDTQYF.

The chain recombines TRBV25-1 with TRBJ1-2, with 9 bases lining up with TRBD1. Germline V lookup: CDR1 MGHDK, CDR2 SYGVNS. This CDR3 region has 14 residues. With 8 bases clipped from V and 1 base from J, the junction kept 5 bases outside the gene matches. The CDR3 DNA reads as TGTGCCAGCGGCCTGACAGGGGGTAACTATGGCTACACCTTC. Translation: CASGLTGGNYGYTF.

The V call is TRBV16, the J call TRBJ1-6, with 9 bases identical to TRBD1. V lost 4 bases, J lost 6 bases, and 7 bases stayed unmatched. The CDR3 is made up of 16 amino acids. In germline, CDR1 is KGHSY, CDR2 FQNENV. The DNA of the CDR3 is TGTGCCAGCAGCCGATCCCGGGACAGGGCTAATTCACCCCTCCACTTT. Protein: CASSRSRDRANSPLHF.

This clone was seen just once. V and J are TRBV11-3 and TRBJ2-3; D might be TRBD1 (6 bases). Germline CDR1 reads SGHNT; CDR2 reads YENEEA. V shed 5 bases and J shed 2 bases, with 11 bases lying between them. The CDR3 contains 14 residues. CDR3 nucleotide sequence: TGTGCCAGCAGCCCAGGGGACGTCACAGATACGCAGTATTTT. Its translation is CASSPGDVTDTQYF.